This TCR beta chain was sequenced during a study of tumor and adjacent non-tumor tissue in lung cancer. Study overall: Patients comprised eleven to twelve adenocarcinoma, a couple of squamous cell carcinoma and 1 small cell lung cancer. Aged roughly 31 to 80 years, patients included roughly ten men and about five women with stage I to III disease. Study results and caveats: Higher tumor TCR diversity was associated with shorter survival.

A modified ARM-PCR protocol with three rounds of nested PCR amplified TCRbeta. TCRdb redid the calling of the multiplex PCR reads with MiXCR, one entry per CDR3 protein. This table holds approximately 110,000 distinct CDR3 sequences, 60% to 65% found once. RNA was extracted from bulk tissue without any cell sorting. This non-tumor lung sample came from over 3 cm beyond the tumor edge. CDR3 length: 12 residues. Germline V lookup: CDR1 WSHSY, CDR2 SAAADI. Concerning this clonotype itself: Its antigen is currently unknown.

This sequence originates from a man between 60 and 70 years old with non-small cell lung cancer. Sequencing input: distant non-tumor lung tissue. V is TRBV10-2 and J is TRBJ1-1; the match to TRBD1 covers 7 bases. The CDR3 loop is CASCEQGTEAFF. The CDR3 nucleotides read TGCGCTAGCTGTGAACAGGGGACTGAAGCTTTCTTT.